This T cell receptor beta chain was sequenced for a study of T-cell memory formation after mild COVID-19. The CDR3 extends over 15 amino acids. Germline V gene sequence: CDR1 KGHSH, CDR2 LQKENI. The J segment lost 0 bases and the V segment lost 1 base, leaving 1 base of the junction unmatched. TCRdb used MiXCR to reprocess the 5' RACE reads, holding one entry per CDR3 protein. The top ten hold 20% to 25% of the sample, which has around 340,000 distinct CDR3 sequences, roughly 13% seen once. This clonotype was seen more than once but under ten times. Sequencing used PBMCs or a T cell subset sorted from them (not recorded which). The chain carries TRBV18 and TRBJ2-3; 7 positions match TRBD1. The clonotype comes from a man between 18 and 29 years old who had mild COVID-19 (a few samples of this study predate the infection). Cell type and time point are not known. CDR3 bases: TGTGCCAGCTCACCACAGGGGGCTAGCACAGATACGCAGTATTTT. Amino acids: CASSPQGASTDTQYF.